This entry features one T cell receptor (beta chain) sequence. This CDR3 is 15 amino acids long. V dropped 5 bases and J dropped 4 bases, with 15 bases sitting between them. From germline, CDR1 is SNHLY and CDR2 FYNNEI. The source of the sample is a study of identical twins. Through template switching, a universal primer site was introduced, and the cDNA contained unique molecular identifiers. A single record per CDR3 protein comes from TCRdb applying MiXCR to the 5' RACE reads. The table includes 1.5 million to 2 million distinct CDR3 sequences, roughly a third detected once. The chain combines TRBV2 with TRBJ1-5, with D tentatively TRBD1 (5 bases). Sequenced sample: cord blood. The TCR originated in a newborn girl in good health. CDR3 region: CASSMSGIGNQPQHF. Here the CDR3 DNA reads TGTGCCAGCAGTATGTCAGGGATAGGAAATCAGCCCCAGCATTTT.